This T cell receptor beta chain was observed in a study of blood T cell repertoires in COVID-19. Seattle patient enrollment occurred during active infection, with longitudinal follow-up thereafter. The CDR3 runs 15 residues. V gave up 1 base and J gave up 3 bases, with 14 bases separating them. CDR1 and CDR2 from the germline V gene are SGHKS and YYEKEE (reference sequence). Using immunoSEQ multiplex PCR, the repertoire was profiled, and TCRdb retains in-frame clones only, with some absent. The table lists 380,000 or so clones, roughly 90% of them singletons. This TCR was sampled from a woman in her fifties or sixties with COVID-19, enrolled during active disease. Sequencing was done on a sample of peripheral blood. The V and J genes are TRBV5-5 and TRBJ2-7; tentative D call: TRBD1 (6 bases). The CDR3 region has the DNA TGTGCCAGCAGCTTGTATACAGGGTCACTCTACGAGCAGTACTTC. Its translation: CASSLYTGSLYEQYF.